These 6 T cell receptor beta chains came from one sample sequenced in a study of blood T cell repertoires in COVID-19. Here immunoSEQ multiplex PCR was the method, and the copy in TCRdb shows in-frame clones only, minus some. Altogether under 300,000 clones are present, less than 90% being singletons, with the ten largest covering 3%. Sequencing input: PBMCs or T cells enriched from blood (not recorded which). The receptors stem from a woman aged 45-59 years who had recovered from COVID-19.

This clone was counted only a few times. The chain recombines TRBV28 with TRBJ1-6; unclear D gene. With 5 bases removed from V and 8 bases from J, the gap between germline ends came to 16 bases. The CDR3 consists of 15 residues. Germline values: CDR1 MDHEN, CDR2 SYDVKM. Here the CDR3 reads CASSPATGRYSPLHF. The CDR3 nucleotides are TGTGCCAGCAGTCCGGCGACGGGAAGGTATTCACCCCTCCACTTT. Complete variable domain (other parts from reference TRBV28 and TRBJ1-6): DVKVTQSSRYLVKRTGEKVFLECVQDMDHENMFWYRQDPGLGLRLIYFSYDVKMKEKGDIPEGYSVSREKKERFSLILESASTNQTSMYLCASSPATGRYSPLHFGNGTRLTVT.

V usage is TRBV9 and J usage is TRBJ1-4; D unresolved. This CDR3 is built from 14 residues. Germline CDR1 is SGDLS and CDR2 is YYNGEE. V lost 3 bases, J lost 4 bases, and 10 bases lay in between. CDR3: CASSGGSSNEKLFF. CDR3 coding DNA: TGTGCCAGCAGCGGCGGGAGTAGTAATGAAAAACTGTTTTTT.

This clone was picked up one time. This chain uses TRBV4-2 with TRBJ2-7, with 10 bases matching TRBD2. The germline V gene encodes CDR1 LGHNA and CDR2 YNFKEQ. Trimming at V came to 0 bases and at J to 4 bases, leaving 6 bases not matched to a gene. The CDR3 runs 16 residues. The CDR3 loop is CASSQEPSGRGYEQYF. The CDR3 DNA is TGTGCCAGCAGCCAAGAGCCGAGCGGGAGGGGGTACGAGCAGTACTTC.

Written as DNA, the CDR3 is TGTGCCAGCAGCTTGGGGCGGGGCTCCGATGAGCAGTTCTTC. Encoded protein: CASSLGRGSDEQFF. This chain joins TRBV5-4 and TRBJ2-1, with a tentative D call TRBD2 (6 bases). V gave up 0 bases and J gave up 8 bases, with 12 bases separating them. Germline V gives CDR1 SGHNT, CDR2 YYREEE (reference sequence). There are 14 residues in the CDR3. Drawing the rest from reference TRBV5-4 and TRBJ2-1, the complete variable domain is ETGVTQSPTHLIKTRGQQVTLRCSSQSGHNTVSWYQQALGQGPQFIFQYYREEENGRGNFPPRFSGLQFPNYSSELNVNALELDDSALYLCASSLGRGSDEQFFGPGTRLTVL.

This chain connects TRBV7-9 to TRBJ1-1; D is perhaps TRBD1 (5 bases). Trimming left V 7 bases short and J 1 base short, with 7 bases between. The germline gives CDR1 SEHNR, CDR2 FQNEAQ (reference sequence). The CDR3 contains 12 residues. The CDR3 loop is CASNGGNTEAFF. The CDR3 DNA is TGTGCCAGCAACGGGGGGAACACTGAAGCTTTCTTT. Full variable domain (rest looked up from reference TRBV7-9 and TRBJ1-1): DTGVSQNPRHKITKRGQNVTFRCDPISEHNRLYWYRQTLGQGPEFLTYFQNEAQLEKSRLLSDRFSAERPKGSFSTLEIQRTEQGDSAMYLCASNGGNTEAFFGQGTRLTVV.

The chain links TRBV2 to TRBJ1-1; the match to TRBD1 covers 9 bases. This CDR3 spans 14 amino acids. Germline loops: CDR1 SNHLY, CDR2 FYNNEI. J lost 5 bases, V lost 6 bases, and 7 bases had no gene match. This CDR3 is CASSTGGRETEAFF. CDR3 bases: TGTGCCAGCAGCACAGGGGGCCGGGAGACTGAAGCTTTCTTT.